Following are 11 T cell receptor beta chains from one sample sequenced in a study of T-cell reconstitution after alpha-beta-depleted transplantation in children. As it was prepared, the TCRbeta library received unique molecular identifiers. MiXCR, run by TCRdb on the PCR reads, gives a single entry per CDR3 protein. The table lists 610,000 or so distinct CDR3 sequences, roughly a quarter of them singletons. The sequences come from PBMCs, collected before TCRalphabeta/CD19-depleted stem cell transplant. Every receptor here comes from a boy younger than two with Wiskott-Aldrich syndrome, due to receive a stem cell transplant.

This clonotype was counted between two and nine times. This sequence joins TRBV27 and TRBJ2-7; D perhaps matches TRBD2 (5 bases). Germline V gene data show CDR1 as MNHEY and CDR2 as SMNVEV (reference sequence). The germline V and J ends were trimmed by 4 bases and 3 bases, with 13 bases remaining between them. The CDR3 length is 14 residues. This CDR3 is CASSYLDSSYEQYF. In DNA, the CDR3 is TGTGCCAGCAGTTACCTGGACTCCAGCTACGAGCAGTACTTC.

The chain links TRBV12-3 or TRBV12-4 to TRBJ1-3; D ambiguous. V was shortened by 4 bases and J by 0 bases, with 10 bases between the two germline ends. This CDR3 region has 15 residues. The CDR3 is CASSSQDGSGNTIYF. CDR3 sequence (DNA): TGTGCCAGCAGTTCACAAGACGGCTCTGGAAACACCATATATTTT.

This clonotype was detected only a few times. The chain has TRBV20-1 and TRBJ1-1, with D hard to call. CDR3 length equals 10 residues. Germline V CDR1 and CDR2: DFQATT, SNEGSKA (reference sequence). Trimming shortened V by 0 bases and J by 10 bases, and 6 bases separated the two germline ends. This CDR3 is CSARDGRAFF. Written as DNA, the CDR3 is TGCAGTGCTAGAGATGGTCGAGCTTTCTTT.

This clonotype was found a few times. The chain is built from TRBV20-1 and TRBJ2-3; a weak D match, TRBD2 (6 bases). Germline V CDR1 and CDR2: DFQATT, SNEGSKA (reference sequence). This CDR3 region has 10 residues. This CDR3 reads CKVGTLLQYF. CDR3 nucleotides: TGCAAAGTTGGGACTCTTTTGCAGTATTTT.

This clonotype turned up a few times. The rearrangement joins TRBV10-2 to TRBJ1-2, with D hard to call. Trimming cost V 0 bases and J 4 bases, with 12 bases left between them. The CDR3 runs 15 residues. From germline, CDR1 is WSHSY and CDR2 SAAADI. As DNA, the CDR3 is TGCGCCAGCAGTGAGTCGTTATCATCCGTCTATGGCTACACCTTC. This gives the protein CASSESLSSVYGYTF.

The chain's CDR3 is CSARKWETQYF. CDR3 DNA sequence: TGCAGTGCTAGAAAGTGGGAGACCCAGTACTTC. This rearrangement joins TRBV20-1 to TRBJ2-5; the D is unclear. V was clipped by 2 bases and J by 5 bases, with 6 bases between them. Per the germline V gene, CDR1 is DFQATT and CDR2 is SNEGSKA (reference sequence). CDR3 length: 11 amino acids.

The J gene is TRBJ1-2, the V gene TRBV20-1; D is unresolved. The CDR3 runs to 13 residues. Trimming removed 5 bases at V and 4 bases at J, with 14 bases between. Germline V gene lookup returns CDR1 DFQATT and CDR2 SNEGSKA (reference sequence). CDR3 coding DNA: TGCAGTGCTGCGGAAGTTCGTGGCTATGGCTACACCTTC. This sequence encodes CSAAEVRGYGYTF.

J is TRBJ1-1 and V is TRBV20-1, with D uncertain. The ends were cut back, 4 bases at V and 3 bases at J, with 12 bases in the middle. From germline, CDR1 is DFQATT and CDR2 SNEGSKA (reference sequence). This CDR3 comprises 13 residues. The CDR3 here is CSAKGPRDTEAFF. The CDR3 DNA sequence: TGCAGTGCTAAAGGACCCCGGGACACTGAAGCTTTCTTT.

V usage is TRBV20-1 and J usage is TRBJ1-4, with TRBD1 as a possible D gene (6 bases). Germline V gene lookup returns CDR1 DFQATT and CDR2 SNEGSKA (reference sequence). Trimming took 5 bases from V and 3 from J, leaving 10 bases between them. The CDR3 contains 13 residues. CDR3 nucleotides: TGCAGTGCTCTGGGGGGCCCTAATGAAAAACTGTTTTTT. It is translated as CSALGGPNEKLFF.

This clonotype was detected only a few times. The CDR3 DNA reads TGTGCCAGCAGTGGAGACATACAGGATAGCAATCAGCCCCAGCATTTT. Translating gives CASSGDIQDSNQPQHF. The chain recombines TRBV2 with TRBJ1-5; D is perhaps TRBD1 (5 bases). V shed 4 bases and J shed 0 bases, with 13 bases lying between them. This CDR3 has 16 residues. Germline-derived CDR1 and CDR2 are SNHLY and FYNNEI.

For the CDR3, the DNA is TGCAGTGCGTGGACATCTAGTGGGGGTTCACCCCTCCACTTT. This encodes CSAWTSSGGSPLHF. The chain combines TRBV20-1 with TRBJ1-6; D is perhaps TRBD1 (5 bases). The germline CDR1 and CDR2 sequences are DFQATT and SNEGSKA (reference sequence). CDR3 length: 14 amino acids. The V and J ends lost 6 bases and 9 bases respectively, with 18 bases between them.